These 23 T cell receptor beta chains were all obtained from the same sample, sequenced in a study of OX40 agonist ivuxolimab in advanced cancers. Using immunoSEQ multiplex PCR, the repertoire was profiled, and TCRdb retains in-frame clones only, with some absent. The sample consists of 82,000 or so clones, 85% to 90% of them appearing once. Sequencing used CD4+ or CD8+ T cells sorted from blood, obtained in a trial of the OX40 agonist ivuxolimab. These receptors all stem from an adult with an advanced solid tumor such as melanoma, head and neck, liver or kidney cancer.

The gene calls are TRBV11-3 and TRBJ2-5; 11 bases match TRBD2. The CDR3 runs to 16 residues. V trimming: 6 bases; J trimming: 3 bases; junction bases outside the gene matches: 9. Germline lookup yields CDR1 SGHNT and CDR2 YENEEA. The CDR3 reads CASRPLELAGEETQYF. CDR3 nucleotide sequence: TGTGCCAGCAGGCCTCTCGAACTAGCGGGGGAAGAGACCCAGTACTTC.

This chain uses TRBV28 with TRBJ1-5; TRBD1 matches 9 bases. The germline V gene encodes CDR1 MDHEN and CDR2 SYDVKM. The junction had 12 bases not matched to a gene; V was cut back by 9 bases and J by 6 bases. The CDR3 is made up of 15 amino acids. CDR3 protein: CASSTGTGTVQPQHF. The CDR3 DNA reads as TGTGCCAGTTCGACCGGGACAGGGACCGTTCAGCCCCAGCATTTT.

The rearrangement joins TRBV4-3 to TRBJ1-4; D remains ambiguous. V dropped 0 bases and J dropped 8 bases, with 25 bases sitting between them. The CDR3 covers 19 residues. Germline V CDR1 and CDR2: LGHNA, YSLEER. This chain's CDR3 is CASSQERAAGSRGYEKLFF. The CDR3 DNA sequence: TGCGCCAGCAGCCAAGAAAGAGCGGCGGGGAGTAGAGGTTACGAAAAACTGTTTTTT.

This chain joins TRBV7-2 and TRBJ2-1; D possibly corresponds to TRBD2 (7 bases). CDR1 and CDR2 (germline): SGHTA, FQGNSA. Trimming stripped 3 bases from V and 2 bases from J, with 17 bases between. CDR3 length: 17 residues. Written as DNA, the CDR3 is TGTGCCAGCAGCTTCAACACCCCGGGGGGCCCCTACAATGAGCAGTTCTTC. It codes for CASSFNTPGGPYNEQFF.

This chain connects TRBV7-2 to TRBJ2-1, with TRBD2 matching over 12 bases. After removal of 1 base from V and 6 bases from J, the junction contained 4 bases not matched to a gene. The germline V gene has CDR1 SGHTA and CDR2 FQGNSA. CDR3 length equals 16 residues. In DNA form, the CDR3 reads TGTGCCAGCAGCTTAGAGGCTAGCGGGGGGGCCAATGAGCAGTTCTTC. It yields the protein CASSLEASGGANEQFF.

The rearrangement uses TRBV19 and TRBJ2-1; D remains ambiguous. The germline CDR1 and CDR2 sequences are LNHDA and SQIVND (reference sequence). The CDR3 is 12 amino acids. V shed 8 bases and J shed 4 bases, with 9 bases lying between them. The CDR3 bases are TGTGCCAGTCTAAGCGCGTACAATGAGCAGTTCTTC. Amino acid sequence: CASLSAYNEQFF.

The chain carries TRBV6-5 and TRBJ1-6; a possible D gene is TRBD1 (6 bases). V lost 0 bases and J lost 10, with 13 bases in between. The germline V gene has CDR1 MNHEY and CDR2 SVGAGI. CDR3 length equals 15 residues. The CDR3 DNA is TGTGCCAGCAGTTACTCGTTCAGGGGTGTCTCACCCCTCCACTTT. Residues: CASSYSFRGVSPLHF.

V usage is TRBV28 and J usage is TRBJ1-2, with 7 bases lining up with TRBD1. CDR1 and CDR2 from the germline V gene are MDHEN and SYDVKM. This CDR3 is built from 12 residues. V lost 7 bases, J lost 6 bases, and 5 bases stayed unmatched. CDR3 sequence reads: CASTGGVNGYTF. CDR3 bases: TGTGCCAGCACAGGGGGAGTCAATGGCTACACCTTC.

CDR3 residues: CAITPEDKEYEQYF. The CDR3 DNA reads as TGTGCCATCACTCCCGAGGACAAAGAATACGAGCAGTACTTC. The V and J genes are TRBV10-3 and TRBJ2-7; possible D gene TRBD1, 5 bases. The CDR3 consists of 14 residues. Germline V gives CDR1 ENHRY, CDR2 SYGVKD. The ends were cut back, 7 bases at V and 4 bases at J, with 17 bases in the middle.

The chain employs TRBV19 and TRBJ1-4; 7 bases fit TRBD1. Per germline, CDR1 LNHDA and CDR2 SQIVND (reference sequence). V lost 6 bases and J lost 6; bases outside the gene matches: 7. The CDR3 runs to 14 residues. CDR3 protein: CASRDRPGDEKLFF. For the CDR3, the DNA is TGTGCCAGTAGGGACAGGCCAGGGGATGAAAAACTGTTTTTT.

This chain links TRBV7-6 with TRBJ1-4; TRBD1 matches at 8 bases. V was clipped by 5 bases and J by 14 bases; unmatched bases: 13. This CDR3 spans 14 amino acids. Per germline, CDR1 SGHVS and CDR2 FNYEAQ. The CDR3 nucleotides read TGTGCCAGCAGCCCCGGACAGGGTGTCCCCCATCTGTTTTTT. Encoded protein: CASSPGQGVPHLFF.

The chain combines TRBV11-2 with TRBJ2-2; D not resolved. Germline V gene data show CDR1 as SGHAT and CDR2 as FQNNGV. Trimming shortened V by 3 bases and J by 5 bases, and 13 bases separated the two germline ends. The CDR3 is 15 residues long. The CDR3 nucleotides are TGTGCCAGCAGCTTGAAGGGTCTGGCGACCGGGGAGCTGTTTTTT. It codes for CASSLKGLATGELFF.

This chain uses TRBV5-1 with TRBJ2-7; 8 bases align to TRBD2. With V trimmed by 0 bases and J by 3 bases, 8 bases remained unmatched. Germline V gene lookup returns CDR1 SGHRS and CDR2 YFSETQ. CDR3 length equals 16 residues. CDR3 coding DNA: TGCGCCAGCAGCTTGGGGGCAGCGGGGGCCAACTACGAGCAGTACTTC. Its translation: CASSLGAAGANYEQYF.

This clone was seen once. The chain couples TRBV5-1 to TRBJ2-3, with 9 bases aligning to TRBD2. Per germline, CDR1 SGHRS and CDR2 YFSETQ. V lost 4 bases to trimming and J lost 6 bases; unmatched junction nucleotides: 9. This CDR3 is built from 15 residues. The CDR3 sequence: CASSRSGGSLDTQYF. Here the CDR3 DNA reads TGCGCCAGCAGCCGTAGCGGGGGATCCCTGGATACGCAGTATTTT.

The chain combines TRBV15 with TRBJ2-1, with 7 positions matching TRBD2. The length of the CDR3 is 15 residues. J gave up 4 bases and V 2 bases, and 5 bases lay outside the gene matches. CDR1 and CDR2 (germline): LNHNV, YYDKDF (reference sequence). For the CDR3, the DNA is TGTGCCACCAGCAGACGGGGGGAAATATACAATGAGCAGTTCTTC. Residues: CATSRRGEIYNEQFF.

The gene calls are TRBV4-1 and TRBJ1-4; tentatively, D is TRBD1 (5 bases). The CDR3 has 15 residues. V dropped 3 bases and J dropped 0 bases, with 8 bases sitting between them. CDR1 is MGHRA, CDR2 YSYEKL, per germline. The chain's CDR3 is CASSQEQATNEKLFF. The CDR3 nucleotides are TGCGCCAGCAGCCAGGAACAGGCAACTAATGAAAAACTGTTTTTT.

This chain uses TRBV5-1 with TRBJ1-5; D is possibly TRBD1 (5 bases). Germline loops: CDR1 SGHRS, CDR2 YFSETQ. The CDR3 is 14 residues long. With 0 bases removed from V and 8 bases from J, the gap between germline ends came to 12 bases. The CDR3 nucleotides are TGCGCCAGCAGCTTGGGGTCAGGGAGGGAGCCCCAGCATTTT. Protein: CASSLGSGREPQHF.

The CDR3 DNA reads as TGTGCCAGCAGCTTGGGGGCGAATTCGATGAACACTGAAGCTTTCTTT. Translating it yields CASSLGANSMNTEAFF. V usage is TRBV5-4 and J usage is TRBJ1-1; D gene uncertain. V lost 0 bases, J lost 0 bases, and 12 bases lay in between. In germline, CDR1 is SGHNT, CDR2 YYREEE (reference sequence). The CDR3 has 16 amino acids.

The genes are TRBV6-5 and TRBJ2-5; D is possibly TRBD1 or TRBD2 (5 bases each). CDR3 length: 16 residues. V gave up 2 bases and J gave up 2 bases, with 15 bases separating them. Germline assignment: CDR1 MNHEY and CDR2 SVGAGI. The CDR3 here is CASSYGAGWGQETQYF. In DNA, the CDR3 is TGTGCCAGCAGTTACGGGGCAGGTTGGGGGCAAGAGACCCAGTACTTC.

The chain links TRBV6-5 to TRBJ1-2; possible D gene TRBD1, 5 bases. Germline-derived CDR1 and CDR2 are MNHEY and SVGAGI. This CDR3 has 12 residues. The V gene lost 9 bases and the J gene lost 7 bases, with 15 bases spanning the gap. DNA of the CDR3: TGTGCCAGTGACAGTCCTATCGGTGGCTACACCTTC. Translated, it gives CASDSPIGGYTF.

This chain uses TRBV27 with TRBJ2-3; 10 positions agree with TRBD1. V shed 10 bases and J 7 bases; nucleotides not matched to a gene: 8. Germline lookup yields CDR1 MNHEY and CDR2 SMNVEV (reference sequence). The CDR3 spans 13 residues. CDR3 nucleotides: TGTGCCACCCGACAGGGGGCGGGGAATACGCAGTATTTT. Amino acid sequence: CATRQGAGNTQYF.

Here the CDR3 reads CASSYLANGYEQYF. CDR3 sequence (DNA): TGTGCCAGCAGTTACCTGGCCAATGGCTACGAGCAGTACTTC. V usage is TRBV6-5 and J usage is TRBJ2-7; D is uncertain. CDR1 is MNHEY and CDR2 is SVGAGI in the germline V gene. The CDR3 consists of 14 residues. Between the trimmed V and J ends, which lost 2 bases and 3 bases, there was a span of 11 bases.

The chain combines TRBV2 with TRBJ1-5; no firm D call. From germline, CDR1 is SNHLY and CDR2 FYNNEI. V lost 3 bases to trimming and J lost 6 bases, with 9 bases between them. The CDR3 totals 13 residues. CDR3 nucleotide sequence: TGTGCCAGCAGTGACGTTCCCTCTCAGCCCCAGCATTTT. Amino acid sequence: CASSDVPSQPQHF.